These 13 T cell receptor beta chains share one sample of origin, sequenced in a study of patients and donors after allogeneic stem cell transplantation (TCRdb year 2020). Library preparation was by RT-PCR. The listed sequencing device is NextSeq 550. TCRdb trimmed the raw reads at Q25, called clones with MiXCR and kept productive beta chains. Rows matching on CDR3 protein sequence are summarized as one entry with the most common DNA and genes. A total of fewer than 12,000 distinct CDR3 sequences appear in this sample, 20% to 25% of them only once. The biggest ten clones account for 53% of the sample. Sequenced sample: blood, either unsorted or a sorted T cell fraction (not recorded which). Receptors originate from a human donor who was either an allogeneic HSCT recipient or a stem cell or donor lymphocyte infusion donor (not recorded which). It is not recorded whose cells these are; they may come from a transplant donor.

The V and J genes are TRBV19 and TRBJ1-2, with D unresolved. Germline lookup yields CDR1 LNHDA and CDR2 SQIVND (reference sequence). This CDR3 has 13 amino acids. Trimming pared 2 bases from V and 6 bases from J, leaving 10 bases between. The CDR3 DNA sequence: TGTGCCAGTAGTATAACCAGGAGTGATGGCTACACCTTC. Translation: CASSITRSDGYTF.

V and J are TRBV27 and TRBJ1-6; D call uncertain. In germline, CDR1 is MNHEY, CDR2 SMNVEV (reference sequence). The CDR3 consists of 17 residues. Between the trimmed V and J ends, which lost 3 bases and 9 bases, there was a span of 21 bases. This CDR3 reads CASSLYGPPFERSPLHF. The CDR3 DNA reads as TGTGCCAGCAGTTTGTACGGTCCACCTTTCGAGCGTTCACCCCTCCACTTT.

This clonotype was found a few times. The rearrangement uses TRBV12-3 or TRBV12-4 and TRBJ2-7; TRBD1 or TRBD2 may be the D gene (5 bases each). The ends were cut back, 5 bases at V and 4 bases at J, with 12 bases in the middle. The CDR3 loop spans 13 amino acids. The CDR3 bases are TGTGCCAGCAGTCCGGGGCCATCTTACGAGCAGTACTTC. Its translation: CASSPGPSYEQYF.

This clonotype was detected a few times. The chain joins TRBV19 to TRBJ2-7; TRBD1 matches at 7 bases. Germline V gene sequence: CDR1 LNHDA, CDR2 SQIVND (reference sequence). The length of the CDR3 is 14 residues. The junction had 11 bases not matched to a gene; V was cut back by 5 bases and J by 7 bases. The CDR3 coding sequence is TGTGCCAGTAGTCCTACAGGGGCGGTTAGAGAGCAGTACTTC. It encodes CASSPTGAVREQYF.

In its sample, this clonotype was seen many times. The gene calls are TRBV5-1 and TRBJ2-1, with 7 bases aligning to TRBD1. The CDR3 has 13 residues. Germline V lookup: CDR1 SGHRS, CDR2 YFSETQ. The J segment lost 8 bases and the V segment lost 0 bases, leaving 2 bases of the junction unmatched. CDR3 nucleotide sequence: TGCGCCAGCAGCTTGGGACAGGGCGATGAGCAGTTCTTC. This sequence encodes CASSLGQGDEQFF.

The chain uses TRBV27 and TRBJ2-3; the D gene is possibly TRBD1 (5 bases). With 4 bases removed from V and 2 bases from J, the gap between germline ends came to 16 bases. CDR1 is MNHEY and CDR2 is SMNVEV in the germline V gene (reference sequence). The CDR3 is 16 amino acids. The DNA of the CDR3 is TGTGCCAGCAGTTCACGTCAGGGTCCCCCCACAGATACGCAGTATTTT. Translation gives CASSSRQGPPTDTQYF.

The rearrangement links TRBV6-2 or TRBV6-3 to TRBJ2-7, with 10 bases that match TRBD1. V was pared by 8 bases and J by 7 bases, with 5 bases of the junction left unmatched. The length of the CDR3 is 12 residues. Germline-derived CDR1 and CDR2 are MNHEY and SVGEGT. The DNA for the CDR3 is TGTGCCAGCGGACAGGGGGTTGGAGAGCAGTACTTC. It translates to CASGQGVGEQYF.

This clonotype was counted ten times or more. The genes are TRBV5-1 and TRBJ2-5, with D tentatively TRBD2 (5 bases). This CDR3 has 14 amino acids. V lost 3 bases and J 5 bases, leaving 14 bases between the germline ends. Germline CDR1 reads SGHRS; CDR2 reads YFSETQ. The CDR3 reads CASSSLGSRETQYF. The CDR3 DNA reads TGCGCCAGCAGCTCCTTAGGGAGCAGGGAGACCCAGTACTTC.

This clonotype was seen more than once but under ten times. The CDR3 protein is CASSLATSETQYF. The DNA for the CDR3 is TGTGCCAGCAGCTTAGCAACGTCAGAGACCCAGTACTTC. This sequence joins TRBV7-2 and TRBJ2-5, with D unresolved. The length of the CDR3 is 13 residues. The V end was cut by 0 bases, the J end by 4 bases, with 6 bases between. Germline V CDR1 and CDR2: SGHTA, FQGNSA.

The chain links TRBV20-1 to TRBJ2-1; TRBD2 might be the D (6 bases). The CDR3 totals 18 residues. V lost 5 bases to trimming and J lost 1 base, with 24 bases between them. Germline assignment: CDR1 DFQATT and CDR2 SNEGSKA (reference sequence). CDR3 amino acids: CSARRKGGASLSYNEQFF. The CDR3 DNA reads TGCAGTGCTCGTCGTAAAGGCGGGGCATCTCTATCCTACAATGAGCAGTTCTTC.

This sequence joins TRBV12-3 or TRBV12-4 and TRBJ1-1; D not resolved. The CDR3 consists of 14 residues. The V end lost 6 bases, the J end lost 0 bases, and 11 bases lay between the germline ends. CDR3 residues: CASSGPPLNTEAFF. CDR3 sequence (DNA): TGTGCCAGCAGCGGTCCGCCGTTGAACACTGAAGCTTTCTTT.

The chain has TRBV30 and TRBJ2-3; no definite D call. Germline lookup yields CDR1 GTSNPN and CDR2 SVGIG (reference sequence). The CDR3 sequence is 14 residues long. Deletions cut 3 bases from V and 7 bases from J, with 17 bases between. The CDR3 coding sequence is TGTGCCTGGAGCGATCCGGCCAAAGGGAATACGCAGTATTTT. It translates to CAWSDPAKGNTQYF.

This clonotype was found many times. This chain links TRBV19 with TRBJ1-1; D gene uncertain. Between the trimmed V and J ends, which lost 4 bases and 1 base, there was a span of 10 bases. This CDR3 comprises 14 residues. The germline CDR1 and CDR2 sequences are LNHDA and SQIVND (reference sequence). The CDR3 spells CASSTWTGNTEAFF. In DNA form, the CDR3 reads TGTGCCAGTAGTACGTGGACGGGGAACACTGAAGCTTTCTTT. The complete variable domain, with remaining parts taken from reference TRBV19 and TRBJ1-1, reads DGGITQSPKYLFRKEGQNVTLSCEQNLNHDAMYWYRQDPGQGLRLIYYSQIVNDFQKGDIAEGYSVSREKKESFPLTVTSAQKNPTAFYLCASSTWTGNTEAFFGQGTRLTVV.